A selection of T cell receptor beta chains follows, all from one sample in a study of graft-versus-host responses after intestinal transplantation. The method was immunoSEQ multiplex PCR; TCRdb's version includes in-frame clones alone and lacks a portion of them. The sample shows tens of thousands of clones, approximately 96% of them seen only once. Sequenced here: PBMCs, sampled 16 days after intestinal transplant. The receptors were gathered from a human patient who received an intestinal transplant, so some T cells may come from the graft donor. Both conserved end residues are part of each CDR3. D genes are given only for firm matches. Clone size appears in some rows only: once, few, many, or a class for an expanded clone.

j_gene | abundance | v_gene | d_gene | CDR3aa | CDR3nt
TRBJ1-3 | NA | TRBV19 | NA | CAIRTAPGNTIYF | TGTGCCATCCGGACGGCCCCTGGAAACACCATATATTTT
TRBJ2-7 | NA | TRBV28 | TRBD2 | CASSPPQFRSSGRYEQYF | TGTGCCAGCAGTCCGCCACAGTTCCGCTCTAGCGGTCGTTACGAGCAGTACTTC
TRBJ1-1 | NA | TRBV25-1 | NA | CASGGFTEAFF | TGTGCCAGCGGAGGGTTCACTGAAGCTTTCTTT
TRBJ2-7 | NA | TRBV10-2 | TRBD1 | CASSGTGQDHNF | TGCGCCAGCAGTGGAACAGGACAGGATCATAACTTC
TRBJ2-6 | once | TRBV19 | TRBD1 | CASSTRYTGTGVFYSGANVLTF | TGTGCCAGTAGTACGCGATACACCGGGACAGGGGTTTTTTACTCTGGGGCCAACGTCCTGACTTTC
TRBJ2-1 | NA | TRBV27 | TRBD2 | CASRILAESYNEQFF | TGTGCCAGCAGAATACTAGCGGAGTCTTACAATGAGCAGTTCTTC
TRBJ2-1 | NA | TRBV5-6 | TRBD2 | CASTRGALAGGKNEQFF | TGTGCCAGCACCAGGGGGGCCTTAGCGGGAGGAAAGAATGAGCAGTTCTTC
TRBJ2-7 | NA | TRBV28 | TRBD2 | CASKSLGGGYEQYF | TGTGCCAGCAAATCCTTGGGCGGGGGCTACGAGCAGTACTTC
TRBJ1-2 | once | TRBV28 | TRBD1 | CASSESTGVYYGYTF | TGTGCCAGCAGTGAATCGACAGGGGTCTATTATGGCTACACCTTC
TRBJ1-2 | NA | TRBV6-1 | TRBD1 | CASSELRQGNINYGYTF | TGTGCCAGCAGTGAACTGAGACAGGGAAATATTAACTATGGCTACACCTTC
TRBJ2-2 | NA | TRBV6-5 | NA | CASSYSEMTNTGELFF | TGTGCCAGCAGTTACTCGGAAATGACGAACACCGGGGAGCTGTTTTTT
TRBJ2-7 | NA | TRBV7-8 | NA | CASSLGGNYEQYF | TGTGCCAGCAGCTTAGGGGGGAACTACGAGCAGTACTTC
TRBJ1-1 | NA | TRBV12-5 | TRBD1 | CASGLEGAGTEAFF | TGTGCTAGTGGTTTGGAGGGGGCAGGCACTGAAGCTTTCTTT
TRBJ1-5 | NA | TRBV21-1 | NA | CASRYVVATWHHQPQHF | TGTGCCAGCAGATATGTAGTAGCTACTTGGCATCATCAGCCCCAGCATTTT
TRBJ2-7 | NA | TRBV4-1 | NA | CASSQARSYEQYF | TGCGCCAGCAGCCAAGCGAGATCCTACGAGCAGTACTTC
TRBJ2-7 | NA | TRBV5-1 | NA | CASSSLVEIKPYEQYF | TGCGCCAGCAGTAGTCTGGTGGAAATAAAACCCTACGAGCAGTACTTC
TRBJ2-1 | NA | TRBV5-8 | NA | CASSLGGWPSYNEQFF | TGTGCCAGCAGCTTGGGCGGGTGGCCCTCCTACAATGAGCAGTTCTTC
TRBJ2-1 | NA | TRBV9 | TRBD2 | CASSVGASGSGERQFF | TGTGCCAGCAGCGTAGGTGCTAGCGGGAGCGGAGAACGGCAGTTCTTC
TRBJ1-5 | NA | TRBV6-4 | NA | CASSDRGNQPQHF | TGTGCCAGCAGTGACAGGGGCAATCAGCCCCAGCATTTT
TRBJ2-1 | NA | TRBV15 | NA | CATGTGYNEQFF | TGTGCCACCGGGACGGGCTACAATGAGCAGTTCTTC
TRBJ2-7 | once | TRBV13 | TRBD1 | CASSLSGTDPYEQYF | TGTGCCAGCAGCCTTAGTGGGACAGACCCCTACGAGCAGTACTTC
TRBJ2-5 | NA | TRBV4-3 | NA | CASSPRDLGETQYF | TGCGCCAGCAGCCCTCGGGACCTAGGAGAGACCCAGTACTTC
TRBJ2-7 | NA | TRBV9 | NA | CASSPRVEGGEQYF | TGTGCCAGCAGCCCTCGGGTAGAGGGAGGCGAGCAGTACTTC
TRBJ1-1 | NA | TRBV7-9 | NA | CASSLAGTEAFF | TGTGCCAGCAGCTTAGCCGGAACTGAAGCTTTCTTT
TRBJ1-4 | NA | TRBV30 | TRBD1 | CAWSVGTATNEKLFF | TGTGCCTGGAGTGTGGGGACAGCTACTAATGAAAAACTGTTTTTT
TRBJ2-7 | NA | TRBV9 | NA | CASSVGSPGEQYF | TGTGCCAGCAGCGTCGGGAGTCCGGGCGAGCAGTACTTC
TRBJ1-3 | NA | TRBV7-9 | NA | CASSLGAGNTIYF | TGTGCCAGCAGCTTAGGCGCTGGAAACACCATATATTTT
TRBJ2-7 | NA | TRBV7-2 | TRBD2 | CASSRAGDYYEQYF | TGTGCCAGCAGCAGAGCGGGAGATTACTACGAGCAGTACTTC
TRBJ2-1 | once | TRBV27 | TRBD2 | CASSFDGREIYEQFF | TGTGCCAGCAGTTTTGACGGGAGGGAAATCTATGAGCAGTTCTTC
TRBJ2-7 | NA | TRBV19 | NA | CASSRTVATRYEQYF | TGTGCCAGTAGTAGGACAGTGGCGACTCGGTACGAGCAGTACTTC
TRBJ2-1 | NA | TRBV7-9 | NA | CASSPLGGTDNEQFF | TGTGCCAGCAGCCCCCTCGGCGGGACGGACAATGAGCAGTTCTTC
TRBJ2-1 | NA | TRBV6-1 | NA | CASNLPGINNEQFF | TGTGCCAGCAATTTACCTGGTATCAACAATGAGCAGTTCTTC
TRBJ2-1 | NA | TRBV4-1 | TRBD1 | CASSRQGNEQFF | TGCGCCAGCAGCCGACAGGGGAATGAGCAGTTCTTC